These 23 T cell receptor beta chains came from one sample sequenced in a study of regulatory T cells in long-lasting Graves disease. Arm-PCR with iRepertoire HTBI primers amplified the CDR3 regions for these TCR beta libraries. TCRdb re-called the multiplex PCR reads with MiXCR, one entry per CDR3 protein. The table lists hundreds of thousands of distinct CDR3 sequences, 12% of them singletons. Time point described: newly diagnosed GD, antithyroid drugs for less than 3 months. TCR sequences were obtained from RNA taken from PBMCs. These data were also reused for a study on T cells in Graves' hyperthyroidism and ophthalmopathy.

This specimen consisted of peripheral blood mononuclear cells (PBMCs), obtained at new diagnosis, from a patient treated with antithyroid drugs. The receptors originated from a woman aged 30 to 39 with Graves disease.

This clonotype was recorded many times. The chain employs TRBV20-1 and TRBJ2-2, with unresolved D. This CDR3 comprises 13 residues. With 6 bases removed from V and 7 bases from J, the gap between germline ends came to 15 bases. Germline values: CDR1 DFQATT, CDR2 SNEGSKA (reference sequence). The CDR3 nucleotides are TGCAGTGCCCCGGCTACGGTCCTCGGGGAGCTGTTTTTT. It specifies CSAPATVLGELFF.

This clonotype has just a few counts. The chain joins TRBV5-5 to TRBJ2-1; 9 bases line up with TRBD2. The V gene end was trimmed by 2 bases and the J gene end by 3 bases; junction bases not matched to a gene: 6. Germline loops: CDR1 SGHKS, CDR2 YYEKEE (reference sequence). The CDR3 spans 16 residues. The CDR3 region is CASSFRLAALYNEQFF. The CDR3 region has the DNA TGTGCCAGCAGCTTTCGACTAGCGGCTCTCTACAATGAGCAGTTCTTC.

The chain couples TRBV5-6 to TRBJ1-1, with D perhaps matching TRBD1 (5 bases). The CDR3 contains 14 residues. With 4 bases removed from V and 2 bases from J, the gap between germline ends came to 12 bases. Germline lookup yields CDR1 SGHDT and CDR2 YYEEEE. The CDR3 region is CASSPVGVNTEAFF. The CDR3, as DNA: TGTGCCAGCAGCCCCGTGGGGGTCAACACTGAAGCTTTCTTT.

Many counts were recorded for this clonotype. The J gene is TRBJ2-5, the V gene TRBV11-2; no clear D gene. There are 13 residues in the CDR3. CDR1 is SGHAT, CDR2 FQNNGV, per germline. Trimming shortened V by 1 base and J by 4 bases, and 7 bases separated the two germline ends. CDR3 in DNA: TGTGCCAGCAGCTTAGGAGAGTTAGAGACCCAGTACTTC. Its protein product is CASSLGELETQYF.

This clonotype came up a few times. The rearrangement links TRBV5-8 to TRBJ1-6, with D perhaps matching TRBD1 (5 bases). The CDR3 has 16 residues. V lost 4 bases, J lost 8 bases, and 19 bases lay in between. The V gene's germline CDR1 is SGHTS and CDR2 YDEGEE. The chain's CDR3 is CASSASGLARDSPLHF. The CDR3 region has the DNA TGTGCCAGCAGCGCCTCGGGACTCGCCCGGGATTCACCCCTCCACTTT.

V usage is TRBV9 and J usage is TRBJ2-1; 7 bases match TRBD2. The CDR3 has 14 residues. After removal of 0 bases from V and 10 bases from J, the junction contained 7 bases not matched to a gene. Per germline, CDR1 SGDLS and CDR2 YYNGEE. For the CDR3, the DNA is TGTGCCAGCAGCGTAGGAGGACTAGGTAACGAGCAGTTCTTC. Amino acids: CASSVGGLGNEQFF.

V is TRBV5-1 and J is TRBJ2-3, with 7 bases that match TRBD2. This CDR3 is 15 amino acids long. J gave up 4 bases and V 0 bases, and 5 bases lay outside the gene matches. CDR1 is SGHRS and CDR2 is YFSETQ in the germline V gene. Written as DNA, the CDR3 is TGCGCCAGCAGCTTGGTAGCGCGGGAGTCAGATACGCAGTATTTT. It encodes CASSLVARESDTQYF.

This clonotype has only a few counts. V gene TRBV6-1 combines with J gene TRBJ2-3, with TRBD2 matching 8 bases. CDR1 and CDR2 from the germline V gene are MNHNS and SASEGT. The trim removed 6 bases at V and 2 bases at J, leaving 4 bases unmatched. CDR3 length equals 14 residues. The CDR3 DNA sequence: TGTGCCAGCAGCATTAGCGGGGTCACAGATACGCAGTATTTT. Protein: CASSISGVTDTQYF.

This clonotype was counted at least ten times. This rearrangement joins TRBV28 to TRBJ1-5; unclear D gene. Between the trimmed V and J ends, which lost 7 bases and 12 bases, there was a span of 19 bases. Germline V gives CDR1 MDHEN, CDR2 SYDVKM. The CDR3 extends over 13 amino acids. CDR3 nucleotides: TGTGCCAGCATCCCTCCTCCTGGGCGGTACCAGCATTTT. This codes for CASIPPPGRYQHF. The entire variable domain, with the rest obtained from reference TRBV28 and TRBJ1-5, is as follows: DVKVTQSSRYLVKRTGEKVFLECVQDMDHENMFWYRQDPGLGLRLIYFSYDVKMKEKGDIPEGYSVSREKKERFSLILESASTNQTSMYLCASIPPPGRYQHFGDGTRLSIL.

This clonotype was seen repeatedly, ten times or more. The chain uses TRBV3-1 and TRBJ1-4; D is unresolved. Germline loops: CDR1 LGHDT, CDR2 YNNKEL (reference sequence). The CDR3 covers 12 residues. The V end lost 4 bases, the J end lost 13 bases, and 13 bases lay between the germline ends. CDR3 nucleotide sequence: TGTGCCAGCAGCCCATCCAAAGGAAGACTGTTTTTT. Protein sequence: CASSPSKGRLFF.

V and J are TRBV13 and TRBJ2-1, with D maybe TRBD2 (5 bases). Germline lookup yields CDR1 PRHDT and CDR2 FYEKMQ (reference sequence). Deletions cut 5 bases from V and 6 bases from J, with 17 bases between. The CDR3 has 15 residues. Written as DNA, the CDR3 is TGTGCCAGCAGCAACGGGATTCGTAACTCCAATGAGCAGTTCTTC. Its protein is CASSNGIRNSNEQFF.

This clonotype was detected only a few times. This chain's CDR3 is CASSATAQSGSPLHF. The CDR3 coding sequence is TGTGCCAGCAGCGCGACAGCCCAGTCTGGTTCACCCCTCCACTTT. The chain joins TRBV9 to TRBJ1-6; possible D gene TRBD1, 5 bases. The CDR3 sequence is 15 residues long. CDR1 is SGDLS, CDR2 YYNGEE, per germline. With 3 bases removed from V and 9 bases from J, the gap between germline ends came to 16 bases.

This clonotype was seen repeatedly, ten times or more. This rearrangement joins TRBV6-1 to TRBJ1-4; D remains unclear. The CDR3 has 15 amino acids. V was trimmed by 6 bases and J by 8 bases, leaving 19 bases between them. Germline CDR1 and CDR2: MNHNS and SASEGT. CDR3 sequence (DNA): TGTGCCAGCAGGACAATTTCAGCGATTCCGGAAAAACTGTTTTTT. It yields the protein CASRTISAIPEKLFF.

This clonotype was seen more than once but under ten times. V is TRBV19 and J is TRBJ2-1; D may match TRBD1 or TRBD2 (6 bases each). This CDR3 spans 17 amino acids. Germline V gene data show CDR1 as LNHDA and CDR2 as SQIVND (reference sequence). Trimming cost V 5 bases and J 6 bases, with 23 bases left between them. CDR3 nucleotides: TGTGCCAGTAGTGACAACAGGGCGGGTATCGGGAGCAATGAGCAGTTCTTC. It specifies CASSDNRAGIGSNEQFF.

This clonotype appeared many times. CDR3 DNA sequence: TGTGCCAGTAGTATAGCCGACAGAACGTCCTACAATGAGCAGTTCTTC. Translating it yields CASSIADRTSYNEQFF. This rearrangement joins TRBV19 to TRBJ2-1; possible D gene TRBD1, 5 bases. Germline V gene lookup returns CDR1 LNHDA and CDR2 SQIVND (reference sequence). V lost 1 base and J 1 base, leaving 11 bases between the germline ends. The CDR3 loop spans 16 amino acids.

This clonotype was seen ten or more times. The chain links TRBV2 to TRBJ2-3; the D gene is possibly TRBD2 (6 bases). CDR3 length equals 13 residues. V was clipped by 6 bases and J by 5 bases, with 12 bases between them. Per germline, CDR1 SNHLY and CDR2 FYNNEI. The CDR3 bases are TGTGCCAGCAGATTGGGGGGAGTAGATACGCAGTATTTT. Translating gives CASRLGGVDTQYF.

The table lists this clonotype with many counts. For the CDR3, the DNA is TGTGCCAGCAGTCTACAGGGGGTCTCCTACGAGCAGTACTTC. This gives the protein CASSLQGVSYEQYF. The chain links TRBV2 to TRBJ2-7; TRBD1 matches 8 bases. The ends lost 5 bases at V and 0 bases at J; junction bases unmatched: 3. Germline assignment: CDR1 SNHLY and CDR2 FYNNEI. CDR3 size: 14 residues.

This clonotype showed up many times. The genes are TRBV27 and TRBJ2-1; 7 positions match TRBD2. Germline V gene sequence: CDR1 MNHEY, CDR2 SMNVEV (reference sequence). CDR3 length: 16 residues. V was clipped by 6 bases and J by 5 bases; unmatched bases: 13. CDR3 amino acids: CASRKGRSAGNNEQFF. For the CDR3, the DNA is TGTGCCAGCAGGAAGGGGCGATCAGCGGGGAACAATGAGCAGTTCTTC.

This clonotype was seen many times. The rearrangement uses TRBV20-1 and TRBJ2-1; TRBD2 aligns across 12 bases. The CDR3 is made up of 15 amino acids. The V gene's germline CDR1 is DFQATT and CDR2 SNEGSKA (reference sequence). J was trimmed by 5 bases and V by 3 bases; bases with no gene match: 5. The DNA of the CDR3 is TGCAGTGCTAGCAGGACTAGCGGGACTCACAATGAGCAGTTCTTC. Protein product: CSASRTSGTHNEQFF.

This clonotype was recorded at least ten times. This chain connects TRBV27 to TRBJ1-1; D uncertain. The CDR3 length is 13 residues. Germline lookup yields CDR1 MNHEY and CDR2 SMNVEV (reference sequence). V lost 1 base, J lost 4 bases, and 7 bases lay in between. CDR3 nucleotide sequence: TGTGCCAGCAGTTTATGGCTTCGCACTGAAGCTTTCTTT. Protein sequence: CASSLWLRTEAFF.

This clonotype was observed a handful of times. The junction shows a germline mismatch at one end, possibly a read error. The CDR3 DNA reads TGTGCCAGCAGCGTAGATCAGACTTCAATTGAAAAACTGTTTTTC. This gives the protein CASSVDQTSIEKLFF. The chain couples TRBV9 to TRBJ1-4, with no clear D. Germline V lookup: CDR1 SGDLS, CDR2 YYNGEE. This CDR3 spans 15 amino acids.

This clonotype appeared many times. CDR3 loop: CASSPWDGVTYEQYF. CDR3 DNA sequence: TGTGCCAGTAGTCCCTGGGACGGCGTGACCTACGAGCAGTACTTC. V and J are TRBV19 and TRBJ2-7; D assignment may be TRBD1 or TRBD2 (5 bases each). The CDR3 spans 15 residues. CDR1 and CDR2 from the germline V gene are LNHDA and SQIVND (reference sequence). V lost 5 bases, J lost 2 bases, and 16 bases lay in between.

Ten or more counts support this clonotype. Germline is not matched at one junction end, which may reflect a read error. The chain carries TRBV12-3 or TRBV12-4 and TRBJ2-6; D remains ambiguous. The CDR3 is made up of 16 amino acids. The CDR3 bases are TGTGCCAGCAGTTTGGTCCCCCCCTCTGAGGCCAACGTCCTGACTTTC. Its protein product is CASSLVPPSEANVLTF.